This paragraph reports one T cell receptor beta chain. The sample is drawn from a study of blood T cell repertoires in COVID-19. Measured with immunoSEQ multiplex PCR; TCRdb has only the in-frame clones, and not every one. The top ten clones hold around 4.8% of a sample with about 170,000 clones, approximately 90% of them seen once. Germline V gene lookup returns CDR1 MNHEY and CDR2 SMNVEV (reference sequence). With 2 bases clipped from V and 3 bases from J, the junction kept 2 bases outside the gene matches. The CDR3 runs to 16 residues. Sequencing was performed on peripheral blood. The rearrangement uses TRBV27 and TRBJ2-4; 12 bases map to TRBD2. The sequence derives from a man between 18 and 35 years old with COVID-19, enrolled during active disease. CDR3 loop: CASSLLAGGNKNIQYF. The DNA for the CDR3 is TGTGCCAGCAGTTTACTAGCGGGAGGGAACAAAAACATTCAGTACTTC.